The clone carrying this TCR beta chain has just a few counts. CDR1 is MDHEN and CDR2 is SYDVKM in the germline V gene. After removal of 6 bases from V and 6 bases from J, the junction contained 8 bases not matched to a gene. The CDR3 totals 15 residues. Running of the assay took place at deep level. TCRdb keeps only in-frame clones here, not all; method: immunoSEQ multiplex PCR. The sample records under 600,000 clones, over 60% being singletons. Donors were Caucasian adults residing in Nashville, Tennessee, USA. The source of the sample is a study of shared clonotypes between healthy human individuals. The wider study: A couple of women and three men aged 18 to 49 made up the donors.

The TCR was taken from a woman in her forties in good health. Some clones in this sample may be carry-over from other donors' samples. Sequenced input: PBMCs. V usage is TRBV28 and J usage is TRBJ1-5; 10 bases match TRBD1. The CDR3 protein is CASSSPTGGSQPQHF. The CDR3 coding sequence is TGTGCCAGCAGCTCCCCGACAGGGGGCAGTCAGCCCCAGCATTTT.